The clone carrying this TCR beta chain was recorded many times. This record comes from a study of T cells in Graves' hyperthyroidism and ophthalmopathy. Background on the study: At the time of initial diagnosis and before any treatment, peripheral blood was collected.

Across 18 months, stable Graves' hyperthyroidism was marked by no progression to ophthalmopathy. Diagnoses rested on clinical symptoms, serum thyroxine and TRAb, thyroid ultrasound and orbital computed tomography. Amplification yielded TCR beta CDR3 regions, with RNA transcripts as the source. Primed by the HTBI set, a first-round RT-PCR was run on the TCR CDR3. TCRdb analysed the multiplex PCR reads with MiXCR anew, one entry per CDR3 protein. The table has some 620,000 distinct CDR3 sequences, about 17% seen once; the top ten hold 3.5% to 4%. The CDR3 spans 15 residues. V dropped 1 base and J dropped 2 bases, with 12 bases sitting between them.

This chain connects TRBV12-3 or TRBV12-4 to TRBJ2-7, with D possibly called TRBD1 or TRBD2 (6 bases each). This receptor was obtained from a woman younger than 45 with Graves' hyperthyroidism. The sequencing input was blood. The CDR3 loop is CASSLVWGATYEQYF. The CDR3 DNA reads TGTGCCAGCAGTTTAGTATGGGGGGCGACCTACGAGCAGTACTTC.